The T cell receptor beta chain described here comes from a study of patients and donors after allogeneic stem cell transplantation. This clonotype was observed a few times. Between the trimmed V and J ends, which lost 1 base and 2 bases, there was a span of 8 bases. The CDR3 loop spans 14 amino acids. The germline V gene has CDR1 SGHRS and CDR2 YFSETQ. One entry per CDR3 protein, called by TCRdb with MiXCR from the RT-PCR reads. The repertoire includes under 200,000 distinct CDR3 sequences, approximately 24% of them detected once, and approximately 26% sits in the top ten. The chain uses TRBV5-1 and TRBJ2-3, with D hard to call. The sample was blood, either unsorted or a sorted T cell fraction (not recorded which). The clonotype originates from a human donor who was either an allogeneic HSCT recipient or a stem cell or donor lymphocyte infusion donor (not recorded which). It is not recorded whose cells these are; they may come from a transplant donor. In DNA form, the CDR3 reads TGCGCCAGCAGCTTGCCTCAGATCACAGATACGCAGTATTTT. Amino acid sequence: CASSLPQITDTQYF.